These T cell receptor beta chains were read from a single sample in a study of patients and donors after allogeneic stem cell transplantation. TCRdb itself ran the RT-PCR reads through MiXCR, one entry per CDR3 protein. This sample carries about 960,000 distinct CDR3 sequences, under 20% of them seen once, and the ten largest clones take around 6%. Sequencing was carried out using blood, either unsorted or a sorted T cell fraction (not recorded which). The receptors derive from a human donor who was either an allogeneic HSCT recipient or a stem cell or donor lymphocyte infusion donor (not recorded which). It is not recorded whose cells these are; they may come from a transplant donor. CDR3s include the opening cysteine and the closing phenylalanine or tryptophan. Fields, in order: J gene, clone size, V gene, D gene, CDR3 length, CDR3 protein, CDR3 DNA. A D gene is named only where the DNA matches it firmly. The listing skips clone size in some rows; elsewhere it reads once, few, many or a size class.

>TRBJ2-5|few|TRBV7-2|NA|15
CASSLVPGGWETQYF
TGTGCCAGCAGCTTAGTCCCGGGGGGCTGGGAGACCCAGTACTTC
>TRBJ2-5|NA|TRBV7-2|NA|15
CASSLGGGRTETQYF
TGTGCCAGCAGCTTAGGTGGGGGACGTACGGAGACCCAGTACTTC
>TRBJ2-5|NA|TRBV9|NA|15
CASSETGTMKETQYF
TGTGCCAGCAGCGAGACAGGTACCATGAAAGAGACCCAGTACTTC
>TRBJ1-6|few|TRBV20-1|NA|15
CSAREGGAKYSPLHF
TGCAGTGCTAGAGAAGGTGGGGCCAAATATTCACCCCTCCACTTT
>TRBJ1-6|many|TRBV4-1|NA|12
CASSQGGSPLHF
TGCGCCAGCAGCCAAGGGGGTTCACCCCTCCACTTT
>TRBJ2-3|NA|TRBV20-1|TRBD2|13
CSAFSGVTDTQYF
TGCAGTGCTTTTAGCGGGGTCACAGATACGCAGTATTTT
>TRBJ2-3|few|TRBV12-3/TRBV12-4|NA|11
CASQTWDTQYF
TGTGCCAGCCAGACTTGGGATACGCAGTATTTT
>TRBJ1-2|few|TRBV4-3|NA|15
CASSQEGGASYGYTF
TGCGCCAGCAGCCAAGAAGGGGGAGCTAGCTATGGCTACACCTTC
>TRBJ2-1|many|TRBV12-3/TRBV12-4|NA|13
CASLRGSYNEQFF
TGTGCCAGCCTAAGAGGTTCCTACAATGAGCAGTTCTTC
>TRBJ2-7|NA|TRBV4-1|NA|14
CASSQERQRYEQYF
TGCGCCAGCAGCCAAGAACGACAGCGCTACGAGCAGTACTTC
>TRBJ1-1|NA|TRBV3-1|NA|15
CASSHSRQGNTEAFF
TGTGCCAGCAGCCACTCAAGGCAGGGGAACACTGAAGCTTTCTTT
>TRBJ2-1|few|TRBV20-1|TRBD2|16
CSAMDVVAGAYNEQFF
TGCAGTGCTATGGATGTGGTAGCGGGAGCATACAATGAGCAGTTCTTC
>TRBJ2-1|few|TRBV7-8|NA|17
CASSLGGSSLPYNEQFF
TGTGCCAGCAGCTTAGGGGGCAGCTCTCTCCCCTACAATGAGCAGTTCTTC
>TRBJ1-6|many|TRBV5-1|NA|14
CASSLERTNSPLHF
TGCGCCAGCAGCTTGGAACGTACCAATTCACCCCTCCACTTT
>TRBJ2-7|NA|TRBV5-6|NA|19
CASSLDTGGSSPVYYEQYF
TGTGCCAGCAGCTTGGATACAGGAGGTAGCAGCCCGGTCTACTACGAGCAGTACTTC
>TRBJ2-5|NA|TRBV6-5|NA|12
CASSRTGKTQYF
TGTGCCAGCAGCCGGACGGGAAAGACCCAGTACTTC
>TRBJ1-1|many|TRBV5-1|NA|14
CASSLAGGATEAFF
TGCGCCAGCAGCTTGGCGGGGGGGGCTACTGAAGCTTTCTTT
>TRBJ2-3|many|TRBV15|NA|15
CATSREKGLTDTQYF
TGTGCCACCAGCAGAGAGAAGGGGCTCACAGATACGCAGTATTTT
>TRBJ2-5|few|TRBV20-1|TRBD2|14
CSAYLAGGQETQYF
TGCAGTGCTTACCTAGCGGGAGGACAAGAGACCCAGTACTTC
>TRBJ2-5|few|TRBV30|NA|12
CAWSPRGETQYF
TGTGCCTGGAGTCCGCGTGGAGAGACCCAGTACTTC
>TRBJ1-2|few|TRBV7-9|NA|14
CASSLGADHYGYTF
TGTGCCAGCAGCTTAGGTGCAGACCATTATGGCTACACCTTC
>TRBJ2-1|NA|TRBV5-6|TRBD2|14
CASSFLGGVDEQFF
TGTGCCAGCAGCTTTTTGGGGGGGGTCGATGAGCAGTTCTTC
>TRBJ1-5|few|TRBV12-5|NA|16
CASGLRAGRSNQPQHF
TGTGCTAGTGGTTTGCGGGCGGGGAGAAGCAATCAGCCCCAGCATTTT
>TRBJ2-1|few|TRBV20-1|TRBD2|15
CSASLGLAGDNEQFF
TGCAGTGCTAGCCTAGGACTAGCGGGCGACAATGAGCAGTTCTTC
>TRBJ2-7|NA|TRBV27|NA|11
CASTLEGEQYF
TGTGCCAGCACCCTAGAGGGCGAGCAGTACTTC
>TRBJ1-2|few|TRBV6-2/TRBV6-3|NA|15
CASSYSAGEIYGYTF
TGTGCCAGCAGTTACTCGGCGGGAGAGATCTATGGCTACACCTTC
>TRBJ2-7|few|TRBV2|TRBD2|15
CASRASGLNHGEQYF
TGTGCCAGCAGGGCTAGCGGGCTAAACCACGGCGAGCAGTACTTC
>TRBJ2-3|many|TRBV7-8|NA|13
CASFYRSTDTQYF
TGTGCCAGCTTCTACCGTAGCACAGATACGCAGTATTTT
>TRBJ2-1|NA|TRBV27|TRBD1|13
CASSTGGKVEQFF
TGTGCCAGCAGCACAGGGGGCAAAGTTGAGCAGTTCTTC